A single sample is the source of the 5 T cell receptor beta chains below, sequenced in a study of graft-versus-host responses after intestinal transplantation. Profiled with immunoSEQ multiplex PCR; TCRdb holds only in-frame clones, not every one. The repertoire has 80,000 to 100,000 clones, 85% to 95% of them found once; the top ten carry roughly 0.069%. The antigens for these receptors are not known. The material was unstimulated CD8+ T cells sorted from spleen or lymph node cells, obtained before transplant. The receptors derive from a human donor who was the organ donor for an intestinal transplant.

The rearrangement joins TRBV25-1 to TRBJ1-1, with D possibly matching TRBD1 (5 bases). The CDR3 has 16 residues. Germline lookup yields CDR1 MGHDK and CDR2 SYGVNS. The V end lost 5 bases, the J end lost 0 bases, and 16 bases lay between the germline ends. The CDR3 is CASSLGAGYMNTEAFF. In nucleotides, the CDR3 is TGTGCCAGCAGTCTAGGGGCAGGTTACATGAACACTGAAGCTTTCTTT.

V gene TRBV6-1 combines with J gene TRBJ1-1; TRBD1 aligns across 7 bases. Germline trimming cut 0 bases from V and 7 bases from J; bases unmatched to any gene: 5. This CDR3 has 14 amino acids. Germline CDR1 reads MNHNS; CDR2 reads SASEGT. The CDR3 sequence is CASSEAWDSVEAFF. DNA of the CDR3: TGTGCCAGCAGTGAAGCTTGGGACAGCGTTGAAGCTTTCTTT.

The chain is built from TRBV29-1 and TRBJ1-2; 8 bases fit TRBD1. Looked up from germline, CDR1 is SQVTM and CDR2 is ANQGSEA. The CDR3 extends over 15 amino acids. With 8 bases clipped from V and 4 bases from J, the junction kept 15 bases outside the gene matches. The CDR3 DNA sequence: TGCAGCCTACACCGCAAGACAGGGGAGGTCTATGGCTACACCTTC. Protein: CSLHRKTGEVYGYTF.

The chain combines TRBV9 with TRBJ1-1; possible D gene TRBD1, 6 bases. V was clipped by 0 bases and J by 4 bases, with 10 bases between them. This CDR3 contains 14 residues. The germline gives CDR1 SGDLS, CDR2 YYNGEE. CDR3 sequence: CASSVAGAGTEAFF. The CDR3 DNA follows: TGTGCCAGCAGCGTAGCAGGGGCGGGCACTGAAGCTTTCTTT.

The chain has TRBV4-2 and TRBJ2-3, with 10 bases lining up with TRBD2. This CDR3 spans 15 amino acids. The germline V gene has CDR1 LGHNA and CDR2 YNFKEQ. V lost 0 bases and J lost 3; bases outside the gene matches: 0. The CDR3 is CASSQETSGTDTQYF. The CDR3 DNA reads TGTGCCAGCAGCCAAGAGACTAGCGGGACAGATACGCAGTATTTT.